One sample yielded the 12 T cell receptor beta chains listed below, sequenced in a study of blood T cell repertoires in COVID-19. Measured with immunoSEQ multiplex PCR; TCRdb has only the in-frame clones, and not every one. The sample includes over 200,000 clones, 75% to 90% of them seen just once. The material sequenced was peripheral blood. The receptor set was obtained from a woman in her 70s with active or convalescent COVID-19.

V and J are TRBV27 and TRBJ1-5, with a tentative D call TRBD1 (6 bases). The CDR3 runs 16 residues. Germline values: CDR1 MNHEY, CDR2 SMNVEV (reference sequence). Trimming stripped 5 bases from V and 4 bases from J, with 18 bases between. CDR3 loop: CASSLWGTSKNQPQHF. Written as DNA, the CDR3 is TGTGCCAGCAGTCTATGGGGGACAAGTAAAAATCAGCCCCAGCATTTT.

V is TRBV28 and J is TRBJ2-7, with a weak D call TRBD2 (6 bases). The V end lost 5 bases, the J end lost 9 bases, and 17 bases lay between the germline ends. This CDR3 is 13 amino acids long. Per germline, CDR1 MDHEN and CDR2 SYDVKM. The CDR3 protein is CASSGRITEGQYF. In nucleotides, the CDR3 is TGTGCCAGCAGTGGGAGGATCACCGAGGGGCAGTACTTC.

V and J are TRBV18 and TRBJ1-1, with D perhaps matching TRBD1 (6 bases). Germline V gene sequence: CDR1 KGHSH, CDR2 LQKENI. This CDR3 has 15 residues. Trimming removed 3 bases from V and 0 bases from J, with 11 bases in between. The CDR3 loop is CASSPNRDMNTEAFF. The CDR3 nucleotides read TGTGCCAGCTCACCGAACAGGGATATGAACACTGAAGCTTTCTTT.

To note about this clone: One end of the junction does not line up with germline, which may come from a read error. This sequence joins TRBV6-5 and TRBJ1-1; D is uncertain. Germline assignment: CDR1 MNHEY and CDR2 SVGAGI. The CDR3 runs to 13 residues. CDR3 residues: CASRYVRNTEAFF. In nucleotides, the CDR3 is TGTGCCAGCCGTTACGTCCGGAACACTGAAGCTTTCTTT.

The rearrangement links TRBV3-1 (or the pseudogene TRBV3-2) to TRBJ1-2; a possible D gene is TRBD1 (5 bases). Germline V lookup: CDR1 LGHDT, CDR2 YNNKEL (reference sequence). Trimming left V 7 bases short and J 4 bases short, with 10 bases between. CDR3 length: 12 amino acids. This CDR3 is CASNDRSYGYTF. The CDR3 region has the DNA TGTGCCAGCAATGACAGATCCTATGGCTACACCTTC.

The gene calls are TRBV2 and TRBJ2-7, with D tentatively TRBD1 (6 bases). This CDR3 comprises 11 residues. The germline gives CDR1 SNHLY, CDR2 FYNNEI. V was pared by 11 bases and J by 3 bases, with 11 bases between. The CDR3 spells CAQSGVYEQYF. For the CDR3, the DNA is TGTGCCCAGTCAGGGGTCTACGAGCAGTACTTC.

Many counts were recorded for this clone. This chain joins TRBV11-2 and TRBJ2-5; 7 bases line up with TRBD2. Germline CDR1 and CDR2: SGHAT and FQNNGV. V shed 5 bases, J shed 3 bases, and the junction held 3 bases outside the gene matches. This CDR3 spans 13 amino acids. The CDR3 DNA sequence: TGTGCCAGCAGCCCCGGACTAGAAGAGACCCAGTACTTC. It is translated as CASSPGLEETQYF.

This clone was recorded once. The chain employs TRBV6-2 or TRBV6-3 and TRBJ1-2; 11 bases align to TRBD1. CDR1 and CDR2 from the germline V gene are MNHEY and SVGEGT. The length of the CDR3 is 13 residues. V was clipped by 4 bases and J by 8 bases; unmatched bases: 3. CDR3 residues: CASSSGQGEGYTF. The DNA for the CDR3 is TGTGCCAGCAGTTCGGGACAGGGGGAAGGCTACACCTTC.

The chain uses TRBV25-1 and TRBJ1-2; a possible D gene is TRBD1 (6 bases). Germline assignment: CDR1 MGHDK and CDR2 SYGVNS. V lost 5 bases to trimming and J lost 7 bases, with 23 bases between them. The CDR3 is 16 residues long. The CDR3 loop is CASSPKAVTGRGGYTF. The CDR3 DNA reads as TGTGCCAGCAGTCCCAAGGCCGTGACAGGACGAGGTGGCTACACCTTC.

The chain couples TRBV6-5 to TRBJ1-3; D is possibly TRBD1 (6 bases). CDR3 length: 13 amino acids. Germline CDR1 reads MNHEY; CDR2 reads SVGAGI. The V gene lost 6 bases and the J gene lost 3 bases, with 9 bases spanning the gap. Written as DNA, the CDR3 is TGTGCCAGCAGAGACAGGTTTGGAAACACCATATATTTT. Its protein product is CASRDRFGNTIYF.

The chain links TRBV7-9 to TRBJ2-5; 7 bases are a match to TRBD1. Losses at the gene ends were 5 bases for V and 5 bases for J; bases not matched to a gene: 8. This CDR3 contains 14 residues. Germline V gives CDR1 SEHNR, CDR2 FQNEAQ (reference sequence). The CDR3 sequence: CASSLYTGDETQYF. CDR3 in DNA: TGTGCCAGCAGCCTATATACAGGGGACGAGACCCAGTACTTC.

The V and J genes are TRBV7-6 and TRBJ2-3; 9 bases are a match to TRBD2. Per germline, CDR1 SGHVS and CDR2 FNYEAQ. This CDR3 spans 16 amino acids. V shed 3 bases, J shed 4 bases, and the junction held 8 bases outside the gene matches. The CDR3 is CASSLSSSGRSDTQYF. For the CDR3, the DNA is TGTGCCAGCAGCTTGTCATCCAGCGGGAGGTCAGATACGCAGTATTTT.